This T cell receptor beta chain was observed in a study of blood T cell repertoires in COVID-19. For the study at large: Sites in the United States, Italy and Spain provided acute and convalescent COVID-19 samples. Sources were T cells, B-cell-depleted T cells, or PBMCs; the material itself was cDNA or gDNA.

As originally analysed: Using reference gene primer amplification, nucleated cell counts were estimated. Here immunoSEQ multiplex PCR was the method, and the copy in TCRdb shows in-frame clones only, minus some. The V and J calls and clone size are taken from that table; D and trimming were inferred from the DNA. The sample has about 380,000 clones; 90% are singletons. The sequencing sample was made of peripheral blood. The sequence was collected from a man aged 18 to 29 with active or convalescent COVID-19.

In nucleotides, the CDR3 is TGTGCCAGCAGCCCCGGGCCTAGCGGGACGGACTGGTTCTTC. Its translation: CASSPGPSGTDWFF. This sequence joins TRBV7-2 and TRBJ2-1; 9 nucleotides line up with TRBD2. Germline assignment: CDR1 SGHTA and CDR2 FQGNSA. This CDR3 is built from 14 residues. After removal of 5 bases from V and 15 bases from J, the junction contained 14 bases not matched to a gene.